A single sample is the source of the 28 T cell receptor beta chains below, sequenced in a study of OX40 agonist ivuxolimab in advanced cancers. Profiling relied on immunoSEQ multiplex PCR, and the TCRdb table lists in-frame clones only, not all of them. The sample holds 100,000 or so clones, 90% seen once. Sample: CD4+ or CD8+ T cells sorted from blood, taken in a trial of the OX40 agonist ivuxolimab. All receptors come from an adult with an advanced solid tumor such as melanoma, head and neck, liver or kidney cancer.

This clone appeared once. The rearrangement uses TRBV6-5 and TRBJ2-3; the D gene is possibly TRBD2 (5 bases). The CDR3 length is 15 residues. V was clipped by 2 bases and J by 1 base, with 10 bases between them. Germline V gene data show CDR1 as MNHEY and CDR2 as SVGAGI. CDR3 sequence reads: CASSYVGARTDTQYF. CDR3 DNA: TGTGCCAGCAGTTACGTGGGAGCGCGCACAGATACGCAGTATTTT.

The V and J genes are TRBV6-5 and TRBJ2-5; 8 bases are shared with TRBD2. CDR1 and CDR2 (germline): MNHEY, SVGAGI. The J segment lost 5 bases and the V segment lost 0 bases, leaving 5 bases of the junction unmatched. The CDR3 covers 15 residues. The CDR3 nucleotides read TGTGCCAGCAGTTACTCCGGGGGGGCGCGGGAGACCCAGTACTTC. Translating gives CASSYSGGARETQYF.

This chain links TRBV19 with TRBJ1-1; D is perhaps TRBD1 (6 bases). This CDR3 spans 14 amino acids. V dropped 6 bases and J dropped 1 base, with 12 bases sitting between them. Per germline, CDR1 LNHDA and CDR2 SQIVND (reference sequence). DNA of the CDR3: TGTGCCAGTAGCCACAGGGTGACGAACACTGAAGCTTTCTTT. It translates to CASSHRVTNTEAFF.

V is TRBV10-2 and J is TRBJ1-1; D not certain. Between the trimmed V and J ends, which lost 7 bases and 0 bases, there was a span of 9 bases. This CDR3 contains 13 residues. Germline V gene sequence: CDR1 WSHSY, CDR2 SAAADI. The CDR3 sequence is CASMWSMNTEAFF. The CDR3 DNA sequence: TGCGCCAGCATGTGGAGTATGAACACTGAAGCTTTCTTT.

The chain uses TRBV6-1 and TRBJ2-3, with D maybe TRBD2 (5 bases). Trimming cost V 5 bases and J 1 base, with 13 bases left between them. This CDR3 comprises 15 residues. CDR1 is MNHNS and CDR2 is SASEGT in the germline V gene. CDR3 nucleotide sequence: TGTGCCAGCAGTCCGAGGGAGTCTGGCACAGATACGCAGTATTTT. Translated, it gives CASSPRESGTDTQYF.

The rearrangement uses TRBV6-6 and TRBJ1-5; D is undetermined. V gave up 3 bases and J gave up 6 bases, with 9 bases separating them. This CDR3 is built from 13 residues. Germline V gene data show CDR1 as MNHNY and CDR2 as SVGAGI (reference sequence). The DNA of the CDR3 is TGTGCCAGCAGTTATTTGGGTGGTCAGCCCCAGCATTTT. Protein product: CASSYLGGQPQHF.

The genes are TRBV6-5 and TRBJ2-5; a weak D match, TRBD2 (5 bases). Looked up from germline, CDR1 is MNHEY and CDR2 is SVGAGI. The length of the CDR3 is 13 residues. Trimming stripped 6 bases from V and 4 bases from J, with 12 bases between. The CDR3 sequence: CASRAPAGETQYF. The CDR3 nucleotides are TGTGCCAGCAGAGCGCCCGCGGGAGAGACCCAGTACTTC.

The V gene is TRBV11-2, the J gene TRBJ2-1; 8 bases line up with TRBD2. The J segment lost 8 bases and the V segment lost 5 bases, leaving 11 bases of the junction unmatched. This CDR3 is 15 amino acids long. CDR1 and CDR2 (germline): SGHAT, FQNNGV. The CDR3 region is CASSPRLARFDEQFF. The CDR3 nucleotides read TGTGCCAGCAGCCCGAGACTAGCGAGGTTCGATGAGCAGTTCTTC.

The rearrangement joins TRBV7-6 to TRBJ1-3, with D unclear. Trimming took 5 bases from V and 4 from J, leaving 9 bases between them. This CDR3 region has 13 residues. The V gene's germline CDR1 is SGHVS and CDR2 FNYEAQ. CDR3 sequence reads: CASSPAGGNTIYF. In DNA, the CDR3 is TGTGCCAGCAGCCCGGCGGGGGGAAACACCATATATTTT. The variable domain in full, completed from reference TRBV7-6 and TRBJ1-3, reads GAGVSQSPRYKVTKRGQDVALRCDPISGHVSLYWYRQALGQGPEFLTYFNYEAQQDKSGLPNDRFSAERPEGSISTLTIQRTEQRDSAMYRCASSPAGGNTIYFGEGSWLTVV.

This chain links TRBV27 with TRBJ1-2; 7 bases fit TRBD1. V shed 8 bases and J 8 bases; nucleotides not matched to a gene: 14. This CDR3 contains 14 residues. CDR1 is MNHEY, CDR2 SMNVEV, per germline (reference sequence). The CDR3 is CASRAIDRVEGYTF. The CDR3 DNA reads as TGTGCCAGCCGCGCGATTGACAGGGTCGAGGGCTACACCTTC.

The gene calls are TRBV7-9 and TRBJ2-3; 7 bases match TRBD2. CDR3 length: 18 amino acids. Germline-derived CDR1 and CDR2 are SEHNR and FQNEAQ (reference sequence). V gave up 2 bases and J gave up 2 bases; unmatched junction bases: 13. CDR3 bases: TGTGCCAGCAGCTTAAGCGGGAACTATCTTCGGGACACAGATACGCAGTATTTT. Protein sequence: CASSLSGNYLRDTDTQYF.

The chain employs TRBV7-7 and TRBJ2-5; no firm D call. The CDR3 is made up of 17 amino acids. V was pared by 1 base and J by 2 bases, with 17 bases between. Germline V CDR1 and CDR2: SSHAT, FNYEAQ (reference sequence). The CDR3 DNA follows: TGTGCCAGCAGCTTAGGGACCCTAGGAACAAGACAAGAGACCCAGTACTTC. Its translation: CASSLGTLGTRQETQYF.

This clone is a singleton in its sample. The J gene is TRBJ2-7, the V gene TRBV5-3; D gene unclear. TRBV5-3 is annotated as an ORF whose role is uncertain. The CDR3 length is 12 residues. Trimming shortened V by 4 bases and J by 4 bases, and 9 bases separated the two germline ends. The CDR3 DNA reads as TGTGCCAGAAGCCCCAACTCTTACGAGCAGTACTTC. Translating it yields CARSPNSYEQYF.

The chain recombines TRBV5-6 with TRBJ2-6; TRBD1 is a possible D gene (5 bases). V lost 3 bases to trimming and J lost 1 base, with 11 bases between them. Germline V gives CDR1 SGHDT, CDR2 YYEEEE. The CDR3 extends over 16 amino acids. CDR3 residues: CASSSQGFSGANVLTF. The CDR3, as DNA: TGTGCCAGCAGCTCTCAGGGTTTTTCTGGGGCCAACGTCCTGACTTTC.

The chain couples TRBV6-1 to TRBJ1-2, with D unresolved. This CDR3 has 14 amino acids. V lost 6 bases, J lost 2 bases, and 13 bases lay in between. Germline assignment: CDR1 MNHNS and CDR2 SASEGT. The CDR3 loop is CASSPLTDNYGYTF. The CDR3 DNA reads TGTGCCAGCAGCCCTCTCACAGACAACTATGGCTACACCTTC.

The V call is TRBV7-2, the J call TRBJ1-4; D gene uncertain. Germline V gene data show CDR1 as SGHTA and CDR2 as FQGNSA. V shed 1 base and J shed 8 bases, with 8 bases lying between them. There are 13 residues in the CDR3. The CDR3 sequence: CASSLGQEEKLFF. The CDR3 DNA sequence: TGTGCCAGCAGCTTAGGCCAGGAGGAAAAACTGTTTTTT.

This clone was observed a few times. The rearrangement uses TRBV21-1 and TRBJ2-7; the table calls TRBD1, which could not be checked here. TRBV21-1 is a documented pseudogene. The CDR3 is 13 amino acids. CDR3 DNA sequence: TGTGCCAGACCGGGACAGGTTCCCTACGAGCAGTACTTC. Translation gives CARPGQVPYEQYF.

CDR3 protein: CASSQDPEDGTQYF. CDR3 in DNA: TGCGCCAGCAGCCAAGATCCAGAGGATGGGACCCAGTACTTC. The genes are TRBV4-3 and TRBJ2-5; D gene ambiguous. Trimming removed 0 bases from V and 7 bases from J, with 12 bases in between. The CDR3 covers 14 residues. Germline V gene sequence: CDR1 LGHNA, CDR2 YSLEER.

The chain links TRBV10-2 to TRBJ2-1, with D possibly TRBD2 on 5 matching bases. Germline CDR1 reads WSHSY; CDR2 reads SAAADI. This CDR3 comprises 14 residues. Between the trimmed V and J ends, which lost 5 bases and 7 bases, there was a span of 15 bases. In DNA, the CDR3 is TGCGCCAGCAGTCGTGGGAGATCGGAGAATGAGCAGTTCTTC. Translated, it gives CASSRGRSENEQFF.

V gene TRBV7-3 combines with J gene TRBJ1-4, with a possible D match to TRBD1 (6 bases). Per the germline V gene, CDR1 is SGHTA and CDR2 is FQGTGA. V was shortened by 5 bases and J by 10 bases, with 29 bases between the two germline ends. CDR3 size: 18 residues. The CDR3 sequence is CASSPPPGGGGWLGKLFF. The CDR3 DNA reads TGTGCCAGCAGCCCACCCCCGGGGGGCGGAGGTTGGTTGGGAAAACTGTTTTTT.

This clone was seen a handful of times. The chain is built from TRBV19 and TRBJ2-7; 7 bases are a match to TRBD1. V was pared by 1 base and J by 3 bases, with 0 bases of the junction left unmatched. The germline V gene encodes CDR1 LNHDA and CDR2 SQIVND (reference sequence). The CDR3 is 13 residues long. The CDR3 region is CASSIGQGYEQYF. The CDR3 nucleotides read TGTGCCAGTAGTATAGGACAGGGCTACGAGCAGTACTTC. The entire variable domain, with the rest obtained from reference TRBV19 and TRBJ2-7, is as follows: DGGITQSPKYLFRKEGQNVTLSCEQNLNHDAMYWYRQDPGQGLRLIYYSQIVNDFQKGDIAEGYSVSREKKESFPLTVTSAQKNPTAFYLCASSIGQGYEQYFGPGTRLTVT.

The V and J genes are TRBV19 and TRBJ2-3, with a weak D call TRBD1 (6 bases). The CDR3 loop spans 15 amino acids. Germline V gene data show CDR1 as LNHDA and CDR2 as SQIVND (reference sequence). Trimming stripped 11 bases from V and 1 base from J, with 19 bases between. CDR3: CASSPGALRTDTQYF. The DNA of the CDR3 is TGTGCCTCCTCCCCAGGGGCTCTACGCACAGATACGCAGTATTTT.

The DNA for the CDR3 is TGTGCCAGCAGCTTGGTTTGGTCTAGCGGGAGGGCTGGCGAGCAGTACTTC. Amino acid sequence: CASSLVWSSGRAGEQYF. This sequence joins TRBV5-4 and TRBJ2-7; 12 bases are a match to TRBD2. In germline, CDR1 is SGHNT, CDR2 YYREEE (reference sequence). This CDR3 is 17 amino acids long. After removal of 0 bases from V and 6 bases from J, the junction contained 10 bases not matched to a gene.

A single count supports this clone. DNA for the CDR3: TGTGCCAGCAGTCCGCTAGCGGGAGGGCGGAACGAGCAGTACTTC. Translating gives CASSPLAGGRNEQYF. The rearrangement uses TRBV27 and TRBJ2-7; 12 bases fit TRBD2. CDR3 length: 15 residues. V was clipped by 5 bases and J by 5 bases; unmatched bases: 7. From germline, CDR1 is MNHEY and CDR2 SMNVEV (reference sequence).

The J gene is TRBJ1-3, the V gene TRBV19; D gene uncertain. The length of the CDR3 is 17 residues. From germline, CDR1 is LNHDA and CDR2 SQIVND (reference sequence). Trimming took off 5 bases at V and 2 bases at J, with 19 bases between the two ends. The chain's CDR3 is CASSWVAARSAGNTIYF. The CDR3 DNA reads TGTGCCAGTAGTTGGGTGGCAGCTCGATCGGCTGGAAACACCATATATTTT.

The rearrangement uses TRBV7-2 and TRBJ2-7; TRBD2 agrees at 10 bases. The length of the CDR3 is 16 residues. J gave up 2 bases and V 3 bases, and 7 bases lay outside the gene matches. The germline CDR1 and CDR2 sequences are SGHTA and FQGNSA. The CDR3 DNA is TGTGCCAGCAGCTTCTCCGGGACTAGCGTTACCTACGAGCAGTACTTC. This encodes CASSFSGTSVTYEQYF.

This clone has only one observation. The chain employs TRBV5-1 and TRBJ2-1, with 15 bases aligning to TRBD2. Trimming at V came to 2 bases and at J to 8 bases, leaving 11 bases not matched to a gene. Per the germline V gene, CDR1 is SGHRS and CDR2 is YFSETQ. This CDR3 spans 18 amino acids. The CDR3 sequence is CASSFQGTSGRIQDEQFF. CDR3 coding DNA: TGCGCCAGCAGCTTTCAAGGGACTAGCGGGAGGATCCAGGATGAGCAGTTCTTC.

This clone was seen a single time. This chain uses TRBV28 with TRBJ1-5; TRBD1 agrees at 8 bases. Unmatched junction bases numbered 2, after V lost 2 bases and J lost 2 bases. Per the germline V gene, CDR1 is MDHEN and CDR2 is SYDVKM. This CDR3 spans 15 amino acids. The DNA for the CDR3 is TGTGCCAGCAGTTTAGGACAGGGTGGCAATCAGCCCCAGCATTTT. Translating it yields CASSLGQGGNQPQHF.